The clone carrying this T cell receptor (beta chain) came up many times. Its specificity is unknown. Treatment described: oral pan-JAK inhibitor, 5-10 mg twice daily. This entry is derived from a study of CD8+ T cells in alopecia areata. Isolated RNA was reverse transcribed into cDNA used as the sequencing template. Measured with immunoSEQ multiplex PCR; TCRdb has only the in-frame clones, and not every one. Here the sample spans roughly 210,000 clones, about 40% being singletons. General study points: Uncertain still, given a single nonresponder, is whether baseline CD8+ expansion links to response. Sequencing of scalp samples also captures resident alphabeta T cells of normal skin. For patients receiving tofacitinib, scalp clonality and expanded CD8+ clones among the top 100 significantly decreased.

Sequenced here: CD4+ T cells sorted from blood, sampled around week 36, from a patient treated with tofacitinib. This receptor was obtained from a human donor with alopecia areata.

In DNA, the CDR3 is TGTGCCAGCAGCTCCCGGAGGGGCACCGGGGAGCTGTTTTTT. This encodes CASSSRRGTGELFF. The chain recombines TRBV7-3 with TRBJ2-2; TRBD2 might be the D (6 bases). CDR3 length: 14 amino acids. V gave up 4 bases and J gave up 4 bases, with 10 bases separating them. Germline V gene sequence: CDR1 SGHTA, CDR2 FQGTGA. Together with reference TRBV7-3 and TRBJ2-2, the CDR3 gives the full variable domain: GAGVSQTPSNKVTEKGKYVELRCDPISGHTALYWYRQSLGQGPEFLIYFQGTGAADDSGLPNDRFFAVRPEGSVSTLKIQRTERGDSAVYLCASSSRRGTGELFFGEGSRLTVL.